This TCR beta chain comes out of a study of blood T cell repertoires in COVID-19. Overall study context: COVID-19 samples collected from the United States, Italy and Spain covered acute and convalescent phases. Sources were T cells, B-cell-depleted T cells, or PBMCs; the material itself was cDNA or gDNA.

Per the original data handling: Reference gene primer amplification gave nucleated cell count estimates. Clones were sequenced by immunoSEQ multiplex PCR, and TCRdb holds only the in-frame ones, with some missing. V and J calls and clone size are copied from that table; D and trimming were computed from the DNA. Of 120,000 to 150,000 clones in the sample, more than 70% were seen once. Per germline, CDR1 MNHEY and CDR2 SVGEGT. CDR3 length equals 15 residues. V lost 4 bases and J lost 2; bases outside the gene matches: 4. The chain links TRBV6-2 or TRBV6-3 to TRBJ2-3; 9 bases align to TRBD2. Sequencing was done on a sample of peripheral blood. The clonotype was recovered from a man aged 55 to 70 with active or convalescent COVID-19. As DNA, the CDR3 is TGTGCCAGCAGTTCTAGCGGGGATTACACAGATACGCAGTATTTT. The encoded protein is CASSSSGDYTDTQYF.